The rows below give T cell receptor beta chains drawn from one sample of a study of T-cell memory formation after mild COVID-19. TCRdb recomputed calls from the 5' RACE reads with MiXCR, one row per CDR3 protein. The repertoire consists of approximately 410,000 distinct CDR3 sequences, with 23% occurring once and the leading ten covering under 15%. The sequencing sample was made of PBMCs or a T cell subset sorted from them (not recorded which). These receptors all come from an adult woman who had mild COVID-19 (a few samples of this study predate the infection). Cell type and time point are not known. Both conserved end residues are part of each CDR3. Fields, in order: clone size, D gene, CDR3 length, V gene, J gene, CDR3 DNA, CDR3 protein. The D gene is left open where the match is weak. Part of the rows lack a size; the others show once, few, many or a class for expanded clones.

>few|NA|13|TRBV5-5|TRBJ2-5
TGTGCCAGCAGGTCCGGCCACCAAGAGACCCAGTACTTC
CASRSGHQETQYF
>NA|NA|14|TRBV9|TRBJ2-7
TGTGCCAGCAGCCTCGCTTCAGGGAGTATAGAGCAGTACTTC
CASSLASGSIEQYF
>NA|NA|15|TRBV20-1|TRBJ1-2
TGCAGTGCTTCTCGGGCCCAGGTCGGTGACTATGGCTACACCTTC
CSASRAQVGDYGYTF
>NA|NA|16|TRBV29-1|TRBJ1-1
TGCAGCGTTGAAGGCATCGTGGGGACTGAGAACACTGAAGCTTTCTTT
CSVEGIVGTENTEAFF
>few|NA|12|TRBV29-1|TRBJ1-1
TGCAGCGTTGGGACGGGGAACACTGAAGCTTTCTTT
CSVGTGNTEAFF
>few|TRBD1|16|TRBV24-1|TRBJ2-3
TGTGCCACCAGTGTAACGGGACAGGGTTTCCCAGATACGCAGTATTTT
CATSVTGQGFPDTQYF
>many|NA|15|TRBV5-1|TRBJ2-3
TGCGCCAGCAGCCTTCTCAGGGGAGGCACAGATACGCAGTATTTT
CASSLLRGGTDTQYF
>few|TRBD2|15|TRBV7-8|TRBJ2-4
TGTGCCAGCGGCGGGGGAATCGGGGCCAAAAACATTCAGTACTTC
CASGGGIGAKNIQYF
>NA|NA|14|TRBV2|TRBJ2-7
TGTGCCAGCAGTGAATTTGGGAAGAACTACGAGCAGTACTTC
CASSEFGKNYEQYF
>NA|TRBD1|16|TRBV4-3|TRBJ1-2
TGCGCCAGCAGCCAACGACTACAGGGGGCAGGCTATGGCTACACCTTC
CASSQRLQGAGYGYTF
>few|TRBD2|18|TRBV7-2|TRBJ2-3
TGTGCCAGCAGCTTAGGGGTCCAGCGGGGGGGCGGCACAGATACGCAGTATTTT
CASSLGVQRGGGTDTQYF
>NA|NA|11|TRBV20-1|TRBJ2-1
TGCAGTGCTATTGGCCACAATGAGCAGTTCTTC
CSAIGHNEQFF
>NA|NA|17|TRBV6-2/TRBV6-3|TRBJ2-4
TGTGCCAGCAGTGGGCGGACTCTTCAGGTTTTGGGAAACATTCAGTACTTC
CASSGRTLQVLGNIQYF
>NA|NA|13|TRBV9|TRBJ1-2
TGTGCCAGCAGCCCGACATCCATCTATGGCTACACCTTC
CASSPTSIYGYTF
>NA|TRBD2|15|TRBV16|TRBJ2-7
TGTGCCAGCAGCCGCACCGGGACTAGCAACTACGAGCAGTACTTC
CASSRTGTSNYEQYF
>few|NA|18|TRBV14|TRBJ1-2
TGTGCCAGCAGCCAAGATTGGCTCGGCGGGTCGGCTAACTATGGCTACACCTTC
CASSQDWLGGSANYGYTF
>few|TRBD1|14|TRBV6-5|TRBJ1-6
TGTGCCAGCACCGCGGGACAGGGCTTTTCACCCCTCCACTTT
CASTAGQGFSPLHF
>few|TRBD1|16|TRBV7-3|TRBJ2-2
TGTGCCAGCAGCTCCAGTGACAGGGGGTCCACCGGGGAGCTGTTTTTT
CASSSSDRGSTGELFF
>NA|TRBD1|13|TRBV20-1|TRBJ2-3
TGCAGTGCTAGAGGGACAGGGGGCCGTACGCAGTATTTT
CSARGTGGRTQYF
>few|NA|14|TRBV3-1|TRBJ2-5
TGTGCCAGCAGCCGCGGGACTTGGCAAGAGACCCAGTACTTC
CASSRGTWQETQYF
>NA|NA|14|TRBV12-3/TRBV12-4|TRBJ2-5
TGTGCCAGCACCACCGGGACAAGCCAAGAGACCCAGTACTTC
CASTTGTSQETQYF
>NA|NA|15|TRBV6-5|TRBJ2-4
TGTGCCAGCAGTCCCGTGTGGGGGGCCAAAAACATTCAGTACTTC
CASSPVWGAKNIQYF